The TCR beta chain under discussion was sequenced for a study of molecular identifiers for immune sequencing clone quantification. This clonotype was counted ten times or more. The V gene's germline CDR1 is LNHDA and CDR2 SQIVND (reference sequence). V gave up 1 base and J gave up 5 bases, with 11 bases separating them. The CDR3 runs 14 residues. TCRdb re-called the PCR reads with MiXCR, one entry per CDR3 protein. The sample lists 60,000 to 70,000 distinct CDR3 sequences; around a fifth were seen once. This sequence joins TRBV19 and TRBJ2-5; no clear D. The sequencing input was naive CD8+ T cells from blood, with Jurkat cell RNA spiked in. Regarding subset: FACS-sorted CD8+CD4-CCR7+CD45RA+ naive T cells. The receptor was derived from a human donor in good health. Some libraries in this study had Jurkat cell RNA spiked in. CDR3 coding DNA: TGTGCCAGTAGTATAGGGACGGGCTCGGAGACCCAGTACTTC. This gives the protein CASSIGTGSETQYF.